At least ten counts were recorded for the clone carrying this T cell receptor (beta chain). The CDR3 runs to 15 residues. CDR1 is SGHDN and CDR2 is FVKESK in the germline V gene. Trimming took off 4 bases at V and 3 bases at J, with 12 bases between the two ends. This entry comes from a study of low-dose radiotherapy and immunotherapy resistance in tumors. Primers used for first-strand cDNA, a TRAV- and TRBV-specific set, covered both alpha and beta chains. The authors amplified TCRs for approximately 20 PCR cycles with a constant-region primer and a V-primer adapter. In TCRdb, the reads were re-called with MiXCR into one record per CDR3 protein. The table records tens of thousands of distinct CDR3 sequences, less than 30% of them present only once. As to time point: after trial treatment. Treatment denoted: LDRT plus nivolumab, ipilimumab, low-dose cyclophosphamide and aspirin (RACIN trial).

The gene calls are TRBV14 and TRBJ2-2; D is unresolved. The starting material was PBMCs, obtained after low-dose radiotherapy plus immunotherapy. The TCR comes from a male donor with prostate cancer. The chain's CDR3 is CASSLGDRDTGELFF. The CDR3 nucleotides read TGTGCCAGCAGCCTCGGAGATCGGGACACCGGGGAGCTGTTTTTT.